A selection of T cell receptor beta chains follows, all from one sample in a study of Ad26.COV2.S vaccination and SARS-CoV-2 variants. Libraries were prepared by immunoSEQ multiplex PCR; TCRdb keeps only in-frame clonotypes and omits some of them. The sample has approximately 400,000 clones; about 85% are singletons. The sequenced sample was peripheral blood, obtained in a trial of Ad26.COV2.S vaccine versus placebo. The receptors shown here come from a person between 18 and 59 years old who received the Ad26.COV2.S COVID-19 vaccine or a placebo. Each CDR3 is given with its conserved first and last residue. The D gene is left open where the match is weak. Size values are once, few and many counts, or a class for expanded clones, and some rows have none.

len: 13; d_gene: TRBD2; j_gene: TRBJ2-1; v_gene: TRBV5-1; abundance: NA; CDR3nt: TGCGCCAGCAGCTTAACTAGCGACCATGAGCAGTTCTTC; CDR3aa: CASSLTSDHEQFF
len: 13; d_gene: NA; j_gene: TRBJ1-2; v_gene: TRBV30; abundance: NA; CDR3nt: TGTGCCTGGAGTGTACCCGTGAACTATGGCTACACCTTC; CDR3aa: CAWSVPVNYGYTF
len: 12; d_gene: NA; j_gene: TRBJ1-6; v_gene: TRBV27; abundance: NA; CDR3nt: TGTGCCAGCCGAACAGGGAATTCACCCCTCCACTTT; CDR3aa: CASRTGNSPLHF
len: 15; d_gene: NA; j_gene: TRBJ1-4; v_gene: TRBV20-1; abundance: NA; CDR3nt: TGCAGTGCTAGTTTACCAAGCCCAACTAATGAAAAACTGTTTTTT; CDR3aa: CSASLPSPTNEKLFF
len: 13; d_gene: NA; j_gene: TRBJ1-1; v_gene: TRBV29-1; abundance: NA; CDR3nt: TGCAGCGTTGTTAGGATGGGGAACACTGAAGCTTTCTTT; CDR3aa: CSVVRMGNTEAFF
len: 17; d_gene: TRBD1; j_gene: TRBJ2-4; v_gene: TRBV18; abundance: NA; CDR3nt: TGTGCCAGCTCACAAAAGGACAGGGGGCTTGGCAAAAACATTCAGTACTTC; CDR3aa: CASSQKDRGLGKNIQYF
len: 14; d_gene: NA; j_gene: TRBJ1-5; v_gene: TRBV6-2/TRBV6-3; abundance: few; CDR3nt: TGTGCCAGCAGTTACCAGGACACCCATCAGCCCCAGCATTTT; CDR3aa: CASSYQDTHQPQHF
len: 15; d_gene: NA; j_gene: TRBJ2-1; v_gene: TRBV7-2; abundance: NA; CDR3nt: TGTGCCAGCAGCTTAGGGGTAGGGGGAGGCAATGAGCAGTTCTTC; CDR3aa: CASSLGVGGGNEQFF
len: 13; d_gene: NA; j_gene: TRBJ2-1; v_gene: TRBV6-5; abundance: NA; CDR3nt: TGTGCCAGCAATCACGACGATTACAATGAGCAGTTCTTC; CDR3aa: CASNHDDYNEQFF
len: 17; d_gene: NA; j_gene: TRBJ2-1; v_gene: TRBV5-5; abundance: NA; CDR3nt: TGTGCCAGCACCCCACTTTGGACCCTAGGGACCTACAATGAGCAGTTCTTC; CDR3aa: CASTPLWTLGTYNEQFF
len: 14; d_gene: TRBD1; j_gene: TRBJ2-2; v_gene: TRBV5-4; abundance: NA; CDR3nt: TGTGCCAGCAGCTGGGGACAGTTCACCGGGGAGCTGTTTTTT; CDR3aa: CASSWGQFTGELFF
len: 12; d_gene: TRBD1; j_gene: TRBJ2-7; v_gene: TRBV9; abundance: NA; CDR3nt: TGTGCCAGCAGCGGACAGGGCGCCGAGCAGTACTTC; CDR3aa: CASSGQGAEQYF
len: 13; d_gene: TRBD1; j_gene: TRBJ2-7; v_gene: TRBV29-1; abundance: NA; CDR3nt: TGCAGCGTTGAAAGGGACAGGGGTTACGAGCAGTACTTC; CDR3aa: CSVERDRGYEQYF
len: 15; d_gene: NA; j_gene: TRBJ1-4; v_gene: TRBV19; abundance: few; CDR3nt: TGTGCCAGTAGTATACTGGAACAGCCGTATGAAAAACTGTTTTTT; CDR3aa: CASSILEQPYEKLFF
len: 14; d_gene: NA; j_gene: TRBJ1-3; v_gene: TRBV3-1/TRBV3-2; abundance: NA; CDR3nt: TGTGCCAGCAGCCCGAGTTTATCTGGAAACACCATATATTTT; CDR3aa: CASSPSLSGNTIYF
len: 14; d_gene: NA; j_gene: TRBJ2-1; v_gene: TRBV6-5; abundance: NA; CDR3nt: TGTGCCAGCAGCAACCACAACAGGGACAATGAGCAGTTCTTC; CDR3aa: CASSNHNRDNEQFF
len: 12; d_gene: NA; j_gene: TRBJ2-2; v_gene: TRBV7-2; abundance: NA; CDR3nt: TGTGCCAGCAGCCCGCAACACCGGGAGCTGTTTTTT; CDR3aa: CASSPQHRELFF
len: 11; d_gene: NA; j_gene: TRBJ2-7; v_gene: TRBV20-1; abundance: NA; CDR3nt: TGCAGTGCTAGCAGATCCTACGAGCAGTACTTC; CDR3aa: CSASRSYEQYF